The 30 T cell receptor beta chains below come from one sample, sequenced in a study of T cells in localized non-small cell lung cancer. Profiled with immunoSEQ multiplex PCR; TCRdb holds only in-frame clones, not every one. The sample lists about 82,000 clones; about three quarters were seen once. The sequences come from PBMCs, collected before any cancer treatment. These receptors all come from a man aged 40-75 years with stage II squamous cell lung carcinoma.

The table lists this clone with a count of one. J is TRBJ2-6 and V is TRBV5-4; D possibly corresponds to TRBD1 (5 bases). Germline CDR1 reads SGHNT; CDR2 reads YYREEE (reference sequence). The CDR3 spans 17 residues. Trimming stripped 0 bases from V and 0 bases from J, with 10 bases between. The CDR3 nucleotides read TGTGCCAGCAGCTTGGCGGCAGGACACTCTGGGGCCAACGTCCTGACTTTC. It is translated as CASSLAAGHSGANVLTF.

This chain uses TRBV12-5 with TRBJ2-5; either TRBD1 or TRBD2 may supply D (5 bases each). CDR1 LGHNT and CDR2 FRNRAP come from the germline V gene. V was pared by 6 bases and J by 7 bases, with 18 bases between. The CDR3 consists of 14 residues. CDR3 residues: CASGRSGTMGTQYF. The CDR3 nucleotides read TGTGCTAGTGGCCGCTCCGGGACCATGGGGACCCAGTACTTC.

The genes are TRBV5-1 and TRBJ1-2; D gene uncertain. Trimming cost V 1 base and J 7 bases, with 11 bases left between them. CDR1 is SGHRS and CDR2 is YFSETQ in the germline V gene. CDR3 length: 13 residues. CDR3 DNA sequence: TGCGCCAGCAGCTTGATATGGGGAAGTGGCTACACCTTC. Amino acid sequence: CASSLIWGSGYTF.

The chain employs TRBV6-5 and TRBJ1-6; 10 nucleotides match TRBD1. The trim removed 7 bases at V and 9 bases at J, leaving 9 bases unmatched. CDR3 length: 15 amino acids. CDR1 MNHEY and CDR2 SVGAGI come from the germline V gene. The CDR3 bases are TGTGCCAGCAAGGAGCCTGGGACAGGGGTTTCACCCCTCCACTTT. Protein sequence: CASKEPGTGVSPLHF.

V is TRBV11-3 and J is TRBJ1-1, with D uncertain. This CDR3 comprises 13 residues. Germline values: CDR1 SGHNT, CDR2 YENEEA. Trimming stripped 3 bases from V and 7 bases from J, with 12 bases between. The CDR3 region has the DNA TGTGCCAGCAGCTTCGGAGGATTGGGTGAAGCTTTCTTT. This gives the protein CASSFGGLGEAFF. Drawing the rest from reference TRBV11-3 and TRBJ1-1, the complete variable domain is EAGVVQSPRYKIIEKKQPVAFWCNPISGHNTLYWYLQNLGQGPELLIRYENEEAVDDSQLPKDRFSAERLKGVDSTLKIQPAELGDSAVYLCASSFGGLGEAFFGQGTRLTVV.

This clone was observed once. The chain joins TRBV6-6 to TRBJ1-1, with D unclear. The germline V and J ends were trimmed by 2 bases and 5 bases, with 15 bases remaining between them. The CDR3 runs 15 residues. The germline V gene has CDR1 MNHNY and CDR2 SVGAGI (reference sequence). CDR3 loop: CASSYATGEETEAFF. The CDR3 DNA reads TGTGCCAGCAGTTACGCTACGGGCGAGGAAACTGAAGCTTTCTTT.

This clone was picked up a small number of times. The sample holds other DNA sequences that translate to the same CDR3. The chain couples TRBV5-1 to TRBJ1-1; no clear D. The CDR3 covers 14 residues. The V and J ends lost 0 bases and 1 base respectively, with 7 bases between them. Germline V gives CDR1 SGHRS, CDR2 YFSETQ. The CDR3 region is CASSLGQSNTEAFF. The CDR3 DNA sequence: TGCGCCAGCAGCTTGGGGCAGTCGAACACTGAAGCTTTCTTT.

J is TRBJ2-3 and V is TRBV14, with TRBD1 matching over 8 bases. Trimming removed 1 base from V and 14 bases from J; junction bases left unmatched: 8. Per the germline V gene, CDR1 is SGHDN and CDR2 is FVKESK. The CDR3 sequence is 13 residues long. Here the CDR3 reads CASSQGRGRAVYF. CDR3 sequence (DNA): TGTGCCAGCAGCCAAGGCAGGGGGCGCGCGGTGTATTTT.

V is TRBV9 and J is TRBJ1-2; D is possibly TRBD1 (6 bases). The CDR3 is 15 amino acids. Germline lookup yields CDR1 SGDLS and CDR2 YYNGEE. Deletions cut 3 bases from V and 2 bases from J, with 14 bases between. Here the CDR3 reads CASSAGVTDNYGYTF. The CDR3 nucleotides are TGTGCCAGCAGCGCAGGGGTTACTGACAACTATGGCTACACCTTC. The full variable domain, completed using reference TRBV9 and TRBJ1-2, is DSGVTQTPKHLITATGQRVTLRCSPRSGDLSVYWYQQSLDQGLQFLIQYYNGEERAKGNILERFSAQQFPDLHSELNLSSLELGDSALYFCASSAGVTDNYGYTFGSGTRLTVV.

The table lists this clone with many counts. V gene TRBV10-2 combines with J gene TRBJ2-7, with a weak D call TRBD2 (5 bases). The CDR3 is 14 residues long. The V gene lost 3 bases and the J gene lost 0 bases, with 9 bases spanning the gap. Germline CDR1 and CDR2: WSHSY and SAAADI. As DNA, the CDR3 is TGCGCCAGCAGTGATGCGGGCGGCTCCTACGAGCAGTACTTC. This sequence encodes CASSDAGGSYEQYF.

The chain is built from TRBV10-3 and TRBJ2-2; 13 bases align to TRBD2. This CDR3 contains 19 residues. After removal of 0 bases from V and 2 bases from J, the junction contained 6 bases not matched to a gene. Germline assignment: CDR1 ENHRY and CDR2 SYGVKD. CDR3 region: CAISESRLAGGLNTGELFF. CDR3 sequence (DNA): TGTGCCATCAGTGAGTCGAGACTAGCGGGGGGATTAAACACCGGGGAGCTGTTTTTT.

V usage is TRBV5-5 and J usage is TRBJ1-6; 7 bases are a match to TRBD1. In germline, CDR1 is SGHKS, CDR2 YYEKEE (reference sequence). J was trimmed by 0 bases and V by 4 bases; bases with no gene match: 7. The CDR3 consists of 17 residues. The CDR3 DNA sequence: TGTGCCAGCAGCCTGACAGGGCGAAGCTCCTATAATTCACCCCTCCACTTT. Its protein product is CASSLTGRSSYNSPLHF.

The CDR3 protein is CASSLVGGGNGNEQFF. The CDR3 region has the DNA TGTGCCAGCAGCCTCGTAGGAGGGGGAAACGGGAATGAGCAGTTCTTC. The J gene is TRBJ2-1, the V gene TRBV9; tentatively, D is TRBD1 or TRBD2 (6 bases each). The V gene's germline CDR1 is SGDLS and CDR2 YYNGEE. The V and J ends lost 4 bases and 7 bases respectively, with 21 bases between them. CDR3 length: 16 amino acids.

The gene calls are TRBV14 and TRBJ1-2, with no clear D. Germline V gene data show CDR1 as SGHDN and CDR2 as FVKESK. The CDR3 sequence is 15 residues long. The V and J ends lost 2 bases and 2 bases respectively, with 12 bases between them. CDR3 sequence reads: CASSQQVHGNYGYTF. CDR3 sequence (DNA): TGTGCCAGCAGCCAACAGGTCCACGGGAACTATGGCTACACCTTC.

The J gene is TRBJ1-4, the V gene TRBV29-1; 10 nucleotides align to TRBD1. This CDR3 is 15 amino acids long. V dropped 7 bases and J dropped 0; count of bases not matched to a gene: 5. Germline V gene sequence: CDR1 SQVTM, CDR2 ANQGSEA. The CDR3 loop reads CSGRTGGSTNEKLFF. CDR3 in DNA: TGCAGCGGGAGGACAGGGGGATCAACTAATGAAAAACTGTTTTTT.

This rearrangement joins TRBV5-1 to TRBJ2-1, with D possibly matching TRBD2 (6 bases). The germline V gene encodes CDR1 SGHRS and CDR2 YFSETQ. This CDR3 comprises 15 residues. Between the trimmed V and J ends, which lost 0 bases and 5 bases, there was a span of 12 bases. The CDR3 spells CASSLVASADNEQFF. DNA for the CDR3: TGCGCCAGCAGCTTGGTGGCTAGCGCAGACAATGAGCAGTTCTTC. Drawing the rest from reference TRBV5-1 and TRBJ2-1, the complete variable domain is KAGVTQTPRYLIKTRGQQVTLSCSPISGHRSVSWYQQTPGQGLQFLFEYFSETQRNKGNFPGRFSGRQFSNSRSEMNVSTLELGDSALYLCASSLVASADNEQFFGPGTRLTVL.

The chain is built from TRBV9 and TRBJ2-1; 8 positions agree with TRBD2. Germline loops: CDR1 SGDLS, CDR2 YYNGEE. This CDR3 has 14 amino acids. V lost 4 bases to trimming and J lost 6 bases; unmatched junction nucleotides: 6. CDR3 in DNA: TGTGCCAGCAGCAACCTCGGGAGGGCCAATGAGCAGTTCTTC. Translating it yields CASSNLGRANEQFF.

V gene TRBV7-8 combines with J gene TRBJ2-1; 9 nucleotides line up with TRBD2. CDR1 is SGHVS and CDR2 is FQNEAQ in the germline V gene. The junction had 4 bases not matched to a gene; V was cut back by 4 bases and J by 6 bases. This CDR3 has 14 residues. CDR3 in amino acids: CASSWRGGPNEQFF. CDR3 DNA: TGTGCCAGCAGCTGGCGGGGGGGGCCCAATGAGCAGTTCTTC. Full variable domain (outside the CDR3, taken from reference TRBV7-8 and TRBJ2-1): GAGVSQSPRYKVAKRGQDVALRCDPISGHVSLFWYQQALGQGPEFLTYFQNEAQLDKSGLPSDRFFAERPEGSVSTLKIQRTQQEDSAVYLCASSWRGGPNEQFFGPGTRLTVL.

This chain links TRBV4-1 with TRBJ2-1, with no clear D. From germline, CDR1 is MGHRA and CDR2 YSYEKL. The CDR3 has 13 amino acids. V dropped 4 bases and J dropped 8 bases, with 12 bases sitting between them. The CDR3 is CASSLSRGDEQFF. The CDR3 DNA reads TGCGCCAGCAGCCTCTCCCGCGGAGATGAGCAGTTCTTC.

This clone showed up just once. The gene calls are TRBV4-2 and TRBJ1-1, with a weak D call TRBD1 (6 bases). Germline values: CDR1 LGHNA, CDR2 YNFKEQ. V was trimmed by 4 bases and J by 1 base, leaving 13 bases between them. The CDR3 covers 15 residues. CDR3 bases: TGTGCCAGCAGCCGCTGGGGGGACAAGAACACTGAAGCTTTCTTT. Protein: CASSRWGDKNTEAFF.

V gene TRBV28 combines with J gene TRBJ1-2, with 10 bases that match TRBD1. V shed 6 bases, J shed 0 bases, and the junction held 1 base outside the gene matches. Germline V gives CDR1 MDHEN, CDR2 SYDVKM. The CDR3 has 14 residues. The CDR3 reads CASRTGGANYGYTF. For the CDR3, the DNA is TGTGCCAGCAGGACAGGGGGCGCTAACTATGGCTACACCTTC.

With respect to this clone: Relative to the germline gene, one junction end is altered; a read error may explain this. V and J are TRBV7-7 and TRBJ2-2; 8 positions agree with TRBD2. The length of the CDR3 is 14 residues. The germline gives CDR1 SSHAT, CDR2 FNYEAQ (reference sequence). The chain's CDR3 is CASRGLGASGELFF. DNA for the CDR3: TGTGCTAGCAGGGGACTAGGGGCCTCCGGGGAGCTGTTTTTT.

CDR3 in amino acids: CASSAAPGQGNQPQHF. The DNA for the CDR3 is TGTGCCAGCAGTGCCGCGCCGGGACAGGGTAATCAGCCCCAGCATTTT. The rearrangement joins TRBV6-1 to TRBJ1-5; 9 nucleotides align to TRBD1. V was clipped by 4 bases and J by 4 bases; unmatched bases: 8. The germline V gene encodes CDR1 MNHNS and CDR2 SASEGT. The CDR3 is 16 amino acids.

The CDR3 loop is CASSTGSGNTIYF. The CDR3 DNA is TGCGCCAGCAGCACCGGATCTGGAAACACCATATATTTT. V gene TRBV5-1 combines with J gene TRBJ1-3; no definite D call. Germline CDR1 and CDR2: SGHRS and YFSETQ. Trimming took off 4 bases at V and 1 base at J, with 6 bases between the two ends. This CDR3 region has 13 residues.

Only one count was recorded for this clone. The chain links TRBV14 to TRBJ2-1, with TRBD2 matching 7 bases. Germline loops: CDR1 SGHDN, CDR2 FVKESK. There are 16 residues in the CDR3. Trimming at V came to 4 bases and at J to 0 bases, leaving 6 bases not matched to a gene. The CDR3 coding sequence is TGTGCCAGCAGCCCTCTTGGGGAGGGCTCCTACAATGAGCAGTTCTTC. Translating it yields CASSPLGEGSYNEQFF.

The chain combines TRBV7-2 with TRBJ2-1, with TRBD2 matching 9 bases. The V gene's germline CDR1 is SGHTA and CDR2 FQGNSA. The CDR3 has 14 residues. The V gene end was trimmed by 2 bases and the J gene end by 7 bases; junction bases not matched to a gene: 3. The CDR3 DNA reads TGTGCCAGCAGCTTAAGCGGGGGGCCAAATGAGCAGTTCTTC. Amino acid sequence: CASSLSGGPNEQFF.

The chain joins TRBV6-5 to TRBJ1-2; D possibly corresponds to TRBD1 (5 bases). The CDR3 extends over 15 amino acids. Trimming took 5 bases from V and 3 from J, leaving 16 bases between them. Germline values: CDR1 MNHEY, CDR2 SVGAGI. The CDR3 bases are TGTGCCAGCAGTACGGCGTGGGGGAGTGACTATGGCTACACCTTC. As protein: CASSTAWGSDYGYTF.

The J gene is TRBJ2-3, the V gene TRBV11-1; D might be TRBD1 (5 bases). Germline loops: CDR1 SGHAT, CDR2 FQDESV (reference sequence). The V end was cut by 0 bases, the J end by 1 base, with 11 bases between. This CDR3 has 16 amino acids. In DNA, the CDR3 is TGTGCCAGCAGCTTAGCGCGAGGACACCGCACAGATACGCAGTATTTT. The encoded protein is CASSLARGHRTDTQYF.

The rearrangement links TRBV5-8 to TRBJ2-6, with a possible D match to TRBD1 (6 bases). The length of the CDR3 is 17 residues. Trimming left V 4 bases short and J 0 bases short, with 14 bases between. Germline lookup yields CDR1 SGHTS and CDR2 YDEGEE. The DNA for the CDR3 is TGTGCCAGCAGCCTACGACAGGACCGCTCTGGGGCCAACGTCCTGACTTTC. Protein: CASSLRQDRSGANVLTF.

This chain joins TRBV7-9 and TRBJ1-2; D call uncertain. This CDR3 is 15 amino acids long. Germline V gene lookup returns CDR1 SEHNR and CDR2 FQNEAQ (reference sequence). With 5 bases removed from V and 4 bases from J, the gap between germline ends came to 17 bases. CDR3 amino acids: CASSPPILASYGYTF. As DNA, the CDR3 is TGTGCCAGCAGCCCACCTATTTTAGCAAGCTATGGCTACACCTTC.